The next 15 T cell receptor beta chains were all read from a single sample in a study of blood T cell repertoires in COVID-19. Generated by immunoSEQ multiplex PCR, the TCRdb table keeps only in-frame clones and is missing some. This table holds some 200,000 clones, 84% found once. The sample taken for sequencing was peripheral blood. These receptors came from a woman aged 70 to 79 with COVID-19, enrolled during active disease.

The chain couples TRBV19 to TRBJ2-1; tentatively, D is TRBD1 (5 bases). Per germline, CDR1 LNHDA and CDR2 SQIVND (reference sequence). The CDR3 covers 14 residues. V lost 3 bases and J 4 bases, leaving 10 bases between the germline ends. CDR3 DNA: TGTGCCAGTAGTATTTGGACAAGATACAATGAGCAGTTCTTC. Translating gives CASSIWTRYNEQFF.

V usage is TRBV5-1 and J usage is TRBJ2-1, with 11 bases aligning to TRBD2. After removal of 1 base from V and 7 bases from J, the junction contained 4 bases not matched to a gene. The CDR3 sequence is 15 residues long. Germline loops: CDR1 SGHRS, CDR2 YFSETQ. This CDR3 is CASSLLAGGQNEQFF. CDR3 sequence (DNA): TGCGCCAGCAGCTTGCTAGCGGGGGGCCAAAATGAGCAGTTCTTC.

This clone was seen a handful of times. The chain combines TRBV6-5 with TRBJ1-1; D is unresolved. V was shortened by 5 bases and J by 2 bases, with 9 bases between the two germline ends. This CDR3 spans 13 amino acids. Germline V gene data show CDR1 as MNHEY and CDR2 as SVGAGI. The CDR3, as DNA: TGTGCCAGCAGTACTAAGGAAAACACTGAAGCTTTCTTT. Translating it yields CASSTKENTEAFF.

This sequence joins TRBV2 and TRBJ1-1, with D perhaps matching TRBD1 (5 bases). The CDR3 contains 14 residues. Trimming pared 7 bases from V and 1 base from J, leaving 13 bases between. Germline assignment: CDR1 SNHLY and CDR2 FYNNEI. The CDR3 nucleotides are TGTGCCAGCATACAACAGGCCAGGAACACTGAAGCTTTCTTT. This codes for CASIQQARNTEAFF.

The chain employs TRBV2 and TRBJ2-3, with a weak D call TRBD2 (5 bases). Germline CDR1 reads SNHLY; CDR2 reads FYNNEI. This CDR3 is 14 amino acids long. V shed 6 bases and J shed 0 bases, with 10 bases lying between them. The CDR3 here is CASRFGLSTDTQYF. The CDR3 DNA sequence: TGTGCCAGCAGGTTCGGACTTAGCACAGATACGCAGTATTTT. The variable domain in full, completed from reference TRBV2 and TRBJ2-3, reads EPEVTQTPSHQVTQMGQEVILRCVPISNHLYFYWYRQILGQKVEFLVSFYNNEISEKSEIFDDQFSVERPDGSNFTLKIRSTKLEDSAMYFCASRFGLSTDTQYFGPGTRLTVL.

V usage is TRBV28 and J usage is TRBJ2-6; D is possibly TRBD1 (5 bases). The length of the CDR3 is 17 residues. V lost 2 bases to trimming and J lost 0 bases, with 11 bases between them. Germline CDR1 is MDHEN and CDR2 is SYDVKM. Written as DNA, the CDR3 is TGTGCCAGCAGTTTAGACAGATGGAGCTCTGGGGCCAACGTCCTGACTTTC. Protein: CASSLDRWSSGANVLTF.

V gene TRBV12-3 or TRBV12-4 combines with J gene TRBJ1-2; 8 bases line up with TRBD1. There are 13 residues in the CDR3. V lost 6 bases and J lost 6; bases outside the gene matches: 6. DNA of the CDR3: TGTGCCAGCAGCTCGGGACAGGTTCATGGCTACACCTTC. This codes for CASSSGQVHGYTF.

V gene TRBV2 combines with J gene TRBJ1-3; a weak D match, TRBD1 (5 bases). CDR3 length: 15 residues. V was shortened by 1 base and J by 4 bases, with 11 bases between the two germline ends. In germline, CDR1 is SNHLY, CDR2 FYNNEI. The CDR3 sequence: CASSEEAGYGNTIYF. The CDR3 bases are TGTGCCAGCAGTGAAGAGGCAGGGTACGGAAACACCATATATTTT.

The rearrangement links TRBV6-5 to TRBJ2-7, with D perhaps matching TRBD2 (5 bases). The CDR3 is 16 residues long. Germline lookup yields CDR1 MNHEY and CDR2 SVGAGI. Trimming took off 0 bases at V and 5 bases at J, with 17 bases between the two ends. The CDR3 coding sequence is TGTGCCAGCAGTTACTCGGTCAGGACTTTTCACCACGAGCAGTACTTC. This codes for CASSYSVRTFHHEQYF.

The chain employs TRBV18 and TRBJ1-1, with D maybe TRBD1 (6 bases). Trimming removed 4 bases at V and 7 bases at J, with 13 bases between. Germline values: CDR1 KGHSH, CDR2 LQKENI. The CDR3 loop spans 13 amino acids. The CDR3 protein is CASSLKQGNEAFF. CDR3 sequence (DNA): TGTGCCAGCTCACTAAAACAGGGAAATGAAGCTTTCTTT. The full variable domain, its missing parts supplied by reference TRBV18 and TRBJ1-1, is NAGVMQNPRHLVRRRGQEARLRCSPMKGHSHVYWYRQLPEEGLKFMVYLQKENIIDESGMPKERFSAEFPKEGPSILRIQQVVRGDSAAYFCASSLKQGNEAFFGQGTRLTVV.

The chain carries TRBV6-4 and TRBJ1-1, with D tentatively TRBD1 (6 bases). The CDR3 has 12 residues. Deletions cut 1 base from V and 11 bases from J, with 11 bases between. The V gene's germline CDR1 is MRHNA and CDR2 SNTAGT. DNA of the CDR3: TGTGCCAGCAGTGACTTACAGGGTTTCGCTTTCTTT. This encodes CASSDLQGFAFF.

This clone has only a few counts. The chain has TRBV6-5 and TRBJ1-2, with 8 bases that match TRBD1. Germline V gene sequence: CDR1 MNHEY, CDR2 SVGAGI. CDR3 length equals 12 residues. V lost 10 bases to trimming and J lost 8 bases; unmatched junction nucleotides: 9. The CDR3 reads CAISDRVNGYTF. CDR3 DNA: TGTGCCATCTCGGACAGGGTTAACGGCTACACCTTC.

This clone came up a few times. The rearrangement joins TRBV9 to TRBJ1-1, with D maybe TRBD1 (5 bases). V lost 3 bases, J lost 2 bases, and 14 bases lay in between. The CDR3 runs 15 residues. Germline V gene data show CDR1 as SGDLS and CDR2 as YYNGEE. CDR3 protein: CASSGGTGGNTEAFF. The CDR3 DNA is TGTGCCAGCAGCGGCGGGACGGGGGGTAACACTGAAGCTTTCTTT.

This rearrangement joins TRBV5-5 to TRBJ1-2; D gene uncertain. Trimming stripped 1 base from V and 4 bases from J, with 17 bases between. Germline CDR1 SGHKS, CDR2 YYEKEE (reference sequence). This CDR3 spans 16 amino acids. The CDR3 DNA sequence: TGTGCCAGCAGCTTGAGTAGCGTTGAGCCAGTCTATGGCTACACCTTC. It codes for CASSLSSVEPVYGYTF.

V is TRBV3-1 (or the pseudogene TRBV3-2) and J is TRBJ1-2, with 8 nucleotides matching TRBD1. V gave up 3 bases and J gave up 8 bases; unmatched junction bases: 5. This CDR3 is built from 13 residues. Germline-derived CDR1 and CDR2 are LGHDT and YNNKEL (reference sequence). CDR3 protein: CASSHDRGGGYTF. In DNA form, the CDR3 reads TGTGCCAGCAGCCACGACAGGGGAGGGGGCTACACCTTC.